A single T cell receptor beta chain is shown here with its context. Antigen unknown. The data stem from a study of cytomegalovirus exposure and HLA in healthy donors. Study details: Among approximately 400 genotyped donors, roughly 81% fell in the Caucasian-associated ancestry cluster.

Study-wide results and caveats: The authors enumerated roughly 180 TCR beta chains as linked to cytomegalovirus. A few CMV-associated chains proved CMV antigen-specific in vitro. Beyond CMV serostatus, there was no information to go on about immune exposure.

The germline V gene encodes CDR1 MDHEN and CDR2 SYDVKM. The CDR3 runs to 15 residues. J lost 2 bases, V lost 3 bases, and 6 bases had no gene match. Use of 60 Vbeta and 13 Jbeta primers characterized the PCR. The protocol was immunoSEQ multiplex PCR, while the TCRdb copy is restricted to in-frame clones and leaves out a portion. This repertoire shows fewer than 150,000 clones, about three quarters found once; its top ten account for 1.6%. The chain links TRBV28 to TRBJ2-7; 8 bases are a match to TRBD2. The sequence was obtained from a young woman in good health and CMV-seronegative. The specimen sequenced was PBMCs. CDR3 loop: CASSLGLVGAYEQYV. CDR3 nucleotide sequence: TGTGCCAGCAGTTTGGGACTAGTTGGGGCCTACGAGCAGTACGTC.